A selection of T cell receptor beta chains follows, all from one sample in a study of control samples from healthy donors and cancer patients. Some clones are missing from TCRdb's copy, which holds only in-frame ones; the method was immunoSEQ multiplex PCR. The repertoire has 100,000 or so clones, roughly nine tenths of them found once; the top ten carry 15% to 20%. The sample comprised blood. The source is a woman between 50 and 59 years old in good health. CDR3s include the opening cysteine and the closing phenylalanine or tryptophan. The order of the fields is CDR3 length, V gene, J gene, CDR3 protein.

len: 16; v_gene: TRBV9; j_gene: TRBJ2-3; CDR3aa: CASSVRHGGATDTQYF
len: 14; v_gene: TRBV14; j_gene: TRBJ1-2; CDR3aa: CASSNGWGPYGYTF
len: 14; v_gene: TRBV3-1/TRBV3-2; j_gene: TRBJ2-1; CDR3aa: CASSYLRDYGEQFF
len: 15; v_gene: TRBV27; j_gene: TRBJ1-4; CDR3aa: CASSLYREGNEKLFF
len: 14; v_gene: TRBV18; j_gene: TRBJ1-2; CDR3aa: CASSPGRDFYGYTF
len: 15; v_gene: TRBV6-5; j_gene: TRBJ1-6; CDR3aa: CASSRSQGYNSPLHF
len: 17; v_gene: TRBV4-3; j_gene: TRBJ1-2; CDR3aa: CASSQDQNRGLNYGYTF
len: 13; v_gene: TRBV7-3; j_gene: TRBJ2-7; CDR3aa: CASSLIPGYEQYF
len: 12; v_gene: TRBV5-8; j_gene: TRBJ1-1; CDR3aa: CASSMYREEAFF
len: 13; v_gene: TRBV6-4; j_gene: TRBJ2-3; CDR3aa: CASSDPGIDTQYF
len: 12; v_gene: TRBV2; j_gene: TRBJ1-5; CDR3aa: CASTLDGGPQHF
len: 17; v_gene: TRBV29-1; j_gene: TRBJ1-1; CDR3aa: CSVGFRARGSSGTEAFF
len: 15; v_gene: TRBV5-1; j_gene: TRBJ1-3; CDR3aa: CASSLNTYSGNTIYF
len: 16; v_gene: TRBV10-2; j_gene: TRBJ2-3; CDR3aa: CASFGPLAGNFDTQYF
len: 14; v_gene: TRBV6-5; j_gene: TRBJ2-2; CDR3aa: CASSMGGRLGELFF
len: 15; v_gene: TRBV24-1; j_gene: TRBJ2-5; CDR3aa: CATSEIRGPQETQYF
len: 12; v_gene: TRBV18; j_gene: TRBJ2-7; CDR3aa: CASSPSREEQYF
len: 15; v_gene: TRBV5-1; j_gene: TRBJ1-1; CDR3aa: CASSFQGAENTEAFF
len: 14; v_gene: TRBV30; j_gene: TRBJ1-2; CDR3aa: CAGSRVDSNYGYTF
len: 9; v_gene: TRBV20-1; j_gene: TRBJ1-2; CDR3aa: CSARVGYTF
len: 15; v_gene: TRBV25-1; j_gene: TRBJ1-1; CDR3aa: CASRGALRMNTEVFF
len: 16; v_gene: TRBV27; j_gene: TRBJ2-1; CDR3aa: CASSLFLAGGGNEQFF
len: 13; v_gene: TRBV7-9; j_gene: TRBJ2-7; CDR3aa: CASSSGPRKEQYF
len: 16; v_gene: TRBV4-1; j_gene: TRBJ1-5; CDR3aa: CASGEGGEGSNQPQHF
len: 11; v_gene: TRBV6-5; j_gene: TRBJ2-7; CDR3aa: CASSTTREQYF
len: 16; v_gene: TRBV7-3; j_gene: TRBJ2-2; CDR3aa: CASSSGTRLGTGELFF
len: 15; v_gene: TRBV5-1; j_gene: TRBJ2-3; CDR3aa: CASKETVISTDTQYF
len: 15; v_gene: TRBV2; j_gene: TRBJ1-5; CDR3aa: CASSDSGGSNQPQHF
len: 14; v_gene: TRBV6-1; j_gene: TRBJ1-2; CDR3aa: CASSERTQGAIHTF